This TCR beta chain was documented in a study of tissue T cells after allogeneic stem cell transplantation. The CDR3 runs 15 residues. Germline-derived CDR1 and CDR2 are KGHTA and FQNQQP. Comments on this clone: Gene names are the mouse ones. The CDR3 end falls 1 residue outside the read, so it is completed with the germline J gene.

The protocol was immunoSEQ multiplex PCR, while the TCRdb copy is restricted to in-frame clones and leaves out a portion. The data hold over 2,500 clones, with around 49% observed a single time. The time point here: mouse harvest day 14 after allogeneic transplant. Tail vein injection delivered 10^7 T-cell-depleted bone marrow cells and 10^6 splenic CD5+ T cells. The rearrangement links TRBV23 to TRBJ2-7; TRBD2 was called by the table and not checked on the DNA. This TCR derives from a female BALB/c mouse given C57BL/6 T cells with graft-versus-host disease after an allogeneic hematopoietic cell transplant. Sequencing was done on a sample of gut tissue. Incomplete CDR3 DNA: TGCTCCAGCAGTCAATCGAGGGGGGGAGGAGATGAACAGTAC. Translated: CSSSQSRGGGDEQY. The whole CDR3 sequence is CSSSQSRGGGDEQYF.